This T cell receptor beta chain was sequenced in a study of blood T cells in healthy people across ages. For the study at large: For every two T cells, template switching captured about one barcoded beta molecule.

CDR3 length: 16 amino acids. Each donor had ten milliliters of peripheral blood drawn. Sample-barcoded 5' priming and a J-beta primer mix drove a second PCR of 7 to 11 cycles. All cDNA molecules were each tagged by a template-switch adaptor with 12 random nucleotides. All samples gave at least 2.5 million CDR3-containing paired-end reads. TCRdb re-analysed the 5' RACE reads in MiXCR, keeping a single row per CDR3 protein. Seen here are about 800,000 distinct CDR3 sequences, 58% observed once, and the top ten hold roughly 22%. The V call is TRBV21-1, the J call TRBJ2-1; no DNA check was done on the table's D call, TRBD2. TRBV21-1 is a pseudogene locus. The sequenced sample consisted of blood. This TCR was recovered from a man aged 30 to 45 in good health. The CDR3 bases are TGTGCCAGCCTTACCTTTAGCGGGGGCTCCTACAATGAGCAGTTCTTC. Encoded protein: CASLTFSGGSYNEQFF.